This T cell receptor (beta chain) was recorded in a study of siplizumab effects on memory and regulatory T cells. The study, taken as a whole, reports: Proof of suppressive function in proliferating Tregs from siplizumab cultures was not established. Naive T cell populations appeared to exhibit greater diversity than memory cells and appeared to be major alloresponse contributors.

About this clone itself: Its cognate antigen is unknown.

The CDR3 has 20 residues. The table came from immunoSEQ multiplex PCR; TCRdb's copy has only in-frame clones and leaves some out. Of under 95,000 clones listed, 90% to 95% are singletons. The receptor comes from a human donor in good health. The sample was non-Treg CD4+ T cells sorted from blood. The chain combines TRBV21-1 with TRBJ1-5; the table's D call, TRBD1, was not checked against the DNA. TRBV21-1 is a listed pseudogene. For the CDR3, the DNA is TGTGCCAGCAGCAAAGTGCCCGCCCACTGGAGGGGGCAGGTCAATCAGCCCCAGCATTTT. Translated, it gives CASSKVPAHWRGQVNQPQHF.